This section outlines one T cell receptor (beta chain) sequence together with its context. The antigen is undetermined. TCRdb re-called the 5' RACE reads; every CDR3 protein appears as one record, without DNA. This sample carries some 160,000 distinct CDR3 sequences, with 7.4% going to the ten biggest clones. These data are taken from a study of monozygotic twins with inflammatory bowel disease. Study-level points and caveats: Those with IBD had lower TCRbeta diversity (inverse Simpson) than their healthy co-twins did. The results supported no single strong signal or clonotype associated with IBD.

The source of this sequence is a human donor with ulcerative colitis or Crohn's disease, or a healthy co-twin of an affected twin (not recorded which). Sample: blood.

The chain's CDR3 is CASSPSTGDLGNQPQHF. This chain links TRBV27 with TRBJ1-5; there is no DNA to check the TCRdb D call of TRBD1. In germline, CDR1 is MNHEY, CDR2 SMNVEV (reference sequence). The CDR3 totals 17 residues.